The present TCR beta chain was sequenced within a study of cytomegalovirus exposure and HLA in healthy donors. Study-level findings and limits: In a later analysis, common viral pathogens appeared linked to several of the most significant clusters. Earlier analysis looked at TCR beta V segments, and most were productive about 90% or about 30% of the time. The availability of immune exposure information extended only to CMV serostatus. Listed as cytomegalovirus-associated were 164 TCR beta chains.

As concerns this clone: Antigen: not known.

The PCR made use of 60 Vbeta and 13 Jbeta primers. The protocol was immunoSEQ multiplex PCR, while the TCRdb copy is restricted to in-frame clones and leaves out a portion. Of around 94,000 clones listed, 60% to 85% were seen once; the top ten hold approximately 4.2%. The CDR3 has 14 residues. The V gene end was trimmed by 3 bases and the J gene end by 4 bases; junction bases not matched to a gene: 6. Germline CDR1 is SEHNR and CDR2 is FQNEAQ (reference sequence). V usage is TRBV7-9 and J usage is TRBJ2-7; 7 bases are a match to TRBD2. The source of this sequence is a woman in her thirties or forties in good health and CMV-seropositive. The sequenced material came from PBMCs. CDR3 in DNA: TGTGCCAGCAGCTTCGCTAGCGGTGATTACGAGCAGTACTTC. Translated, it gives CASSFASGDYEQYF.